Presented here are 15 T cell receptor beta chains from one specimen sequenced in a study of shared clonotypes between healthy human individuals. Profiling relied on immunoSEQ multiplex PCR, and the TCRdb table lists in-frame clones only, not all of them. The repertoire holds 850,000 to 1,200,000 clones, 75% seen once, with around 1.4% in the top ten. Source material: memory CD4+ T cells sorted from blood. Subset given: CD45RA-negative fraction. These receptors originate from a man aged 18 to 35 in good health.

This CDR3 is CAMRDPGPYGYTF. CDR3 nucleotide sequence: TGTGCCATGAGAGACCCGGGGCCCTATGGCTACACCTTC. This chain uses TRBV10-3 with TRBJ1-2, with a weak D call TRBD1 (5 bases). Germline CDR1 reads ENHRY; CDR2 reads SYGVKD. Deletions cut 9 bases from V and 4 bases from J, with 15 bases between. The CDR3 covers 13 residues.

The rearrangement links TRBV19 to TRBJ1-6, with 8 bases that match TRBD1. Germline lookup yields CDR1 LNHDA and CDR2 SQIVND (reference sequence). The V gene end was trimmed by 3 bases and the J gene end by 7 bases; junction bases not matched to a gene: 11. This CDR3 comprises 17 residues. CDR3: CASSMFRQGAINSPLHF. Written as DNA, the CDR3 is TGTGCCAGTAGTATGTTTCGGCAGGGGGCGATAAATTCACCCCTCCACTTT. Supplemented by reference TRBV19 and TRBJ1-6, the full variable domain reads DGGITQSPKYLFRKEGQNVTLSCEQNLNHDAMYWYRQDPGQGLRLIYYSQIVNDFQKGDIAEGYSVSREKKESFPLTVTSAQKNPTAFYLCASSMFRQGAINSPLHFGNGTRLTVT.

V is TRBV19 and J is TRBJ2-3; D unclear. This CDR3 spans 12 amino acids. Germline V gene lookup returns CDR1 LNHDA and CDR2 SQIVND (reference sequence). V was pared by 4 bases and J by 4 bases, with 6 bases between. The DNA of the CDR3 is TGTGCCAGTAGTACTAGGGCAGATACGCAGTATTTT. It is translated as CASSTRADTQYF.

The genes are TRBV9 and TRBJ1-1; 7 bases match TRBD1. CDR3 length equals 12 residues. V lost 3 bases, J lost 8 bases, and 4 bases stayed unmatched. From germline, CDR1 is SGDLS and CDR2 YYNGEE. The CDR3 here is CASSATDREAFF. The CDR3 nucleotides are TGTGCCAGCAGCGCCACGGACAGGGAAGCTTTCTTT.

This clone was counted a few times. The chain employs TRBV5-5 and TRBJ2-5; 7 bases are shared with TRBD1. The V gene's germline CDR1 is SGHKS and CDR2 YYEKEE (reference sequence). The CDR3 has 14 amino acids. Trimming at V came to 0 bases and at J to 5 bases, leaving 4 bases not matched to a gene. The CDR3, as DNA: TGTGCCAGCAGCTTGGGCACAGGGGCCGAGACCCAGTACTTC. Amino acid sequence: CASSLGTGAETQYF.

The chain uses TRBV7-8 and TRBJ2-7, with 7 bases lining up with TRBD1. Germline loops: CDR1 SGHVS, CDR2 FQNEAQ. The V segment lost 2 bases and the J segment 5 bases; nucleotides outside the gene matches: 6. The length of the CDR3 is 14 residues. The CDR3 sequence: CASSLRDRAHEQYF. In DNA form, the CDR3 reads TGTGCCAGCAGCTTAAGAGACAGGGCCCACGAGCAGTACTTC.

The gene calls are TRBV5-1 and TRBJ2-5; 7 bases align to TRBD2. Germline V lookup: CDR1 SGHRS, CDR2 YFSETQ. The length of the CDR3 is 14 residues. V lost 5 bases, J lost 2 bases, and 6 bases stayed unmatched. CDR3 nucleotide sequence: TGCGCCAGCAGAGACAGCGGGAAACAAGAGACCCAGTACTTC. Translated, it gives CASRDSGKQETQYF.

The CDR3 loop is CASSLGRQNNSPLHF. The CDR3 DNA follows: TGTGCCAGCAGTTTAGGTCGACAGAATAATTCACCCCTCCACTTT. The chain is built from TRBV28 and TRBJ1-6, with TRBD1 as a possible D gene (5 bases). CDR1 MDHEN and CDR2 SYDVKM come from the germline V gene. Trimming stripped 2 bases from V and 5 bases from J, with 10 bases between. This CDR3 has 15 residues.

V and J are TRBV19 and TRBJ1-6; TRBD1 matches at 10 bases. This CDR3 spans 17 amino acids. Trimming cost V 6 bases and J 10 bases; bases outside gene matches: 15. Germline V gene lookup returns CDR1 LNHDA and CDR2 SQIVND (reference sequence). The CDR3 DNA reads TGTGCCAGTAGCATCTCCGCCAAGCGGGACAGGGGATCACCCCTCCACTTT. Translation gives CASSISAKRDRGSPLHF.

The gene calls are TRBV10-2 and TRBJ1-6; D unresolved. This CDR3 is built from 13 residues. The V gene's germline CDR1 is WSHSY and CDR2 SAAADI. Deletions cut 2 bases from V and 9 bases from J, with 8 bases between. CDR3 residues: CASSETPLSPLHF. The CDR3 coding sequence is TGCGCCAGCAGTGAGACTCCTCTTTCACCCCTCCACTTT.

The count of this clone is one. The chain carries TRBV7-2 and TRBJ2-5, with 9 bases that match TRBD2. Germline values: CDR1 SGHTA, CDR2 FQGNSA. V was clipped by 7 bases and J by 3 bases; unmatched bases: 3. The CDR3 length is 13 residues. The CDR3 nucleotides read TGTGCCAGCAACGGCGGGAGGGAAGAGACCCAGTACTTC. It is translated as CASNGGREETQYF.

This chain links TRBV25-1 with TRBJ1-4, with 7 bases aligning to TRBD1. The V segment lost 5 bases and the J segment 3 bases; nucleotides outside the gene matches: 12. The germline gives CDR1 MGHDK, CDR2 SYGVNS. CDR3 length: 17 amino acids. CDR3 sequence reads: CASSLRQGVRANEKLFF. The CDR3 region has the DNA TGTGCCAGCAGTCTCCGGCAGGGGGTTAGGGCTAATGAAAAACTGTTTTTT.

This clone is a singleton in its sample. The chain recombines TRBV10-2 with TRBJ2-5; TRBD2 is a possible D gene (5 bases). Germline V gene data show CDR1 as WSHSY and CDR2 as SAAADI. With 2 bases removed from V and 9 bases from J, the gap between germline ends came to 13 bases. The CDR3 is 13 amino acids. Here the CDR3 DNA reads TGCGCCAGCAGTGAGGGACTCGGAATGGCCCAGTACTTC. Translated, it gives CASSEGLGMAQYF.

This chain connects TRBV19 to TRBJ1-5, with D hard to call. Trimming removed 5 bases from V and 0 bases from J, with 14 bases in between. The CDR3 sequence is 16 residues long. Germline CDR1 LNHDA, CDR2 SQIVND (reference sequence). Here the CDR3 reads CASSAPRKDSNQPQHF. CDR3 bases: TGTGCCAGTAGTGCCCCGAGAAAAGATAGCAATCAGCCCCAGCATTTT. The full variable domain, with the rest looked up from reference TRBV19 and TRBJ1-5, is DGGITQSPKYLFRKEGQNVTLSCEQNLNHDAMYWYRQDPGQGLRLIYYSQIVNDFQKGDIAEGYSVSREKKESFPLTVTSAQKNPTAFYLCASSAPRKDSNQPQHFGDGTRLSIL.

V usage is TRBV5-4 and J usage is TRBJ2-3, with 8 bases lining up with TRBD1. V shed 0 bases and J 2 bases; nucleotides not matched to a gene: 8. The CDR3 loop spans 17 amino acids. The V gene's germline CDR1 is SGHNT and CDR2 YYREEE (reference sequence). CDR3 in amino acids: CASSLGGQGGPTDTQYF. The CDR3, as DNA: TGTGCCAGCAGCTTGGGTGGACAGGGTGGGCCCACAGATACGCAGTATTTT.